These 22 T cell receptor beta chains came from one sample sequenced in a study of blood T cell repertoires in COVID-19. The data were produced by immunoSEQ multiplex PCR, yet TCRdb's version contains in-frame clones alone and is incomplete. The table records more than 110,000 clones, 78% of them present only once. The source material was PBMCs or T cells enriched from blood (not recorded which). Every receptor here comes from a woman aged 50 to 60 who had recovered from COVID-19.

This chain connects TRBV25-1 to TRBJ2-1; 11 nucleotides match TRBD1. CDR1 is MGHDK, CDR2 SYGVNS, per germline. The CDR3 loop spans 18 amino acids. Trimming removed 4 bases from V and 4 bases from J; junction bases left unmatched: 12. The CDR3 nucleotides read TGTGCCAGCAGTGGTTGGACAGGGGGCGCAGGGGGGTACAATGAGCAGTTCTTC. This encodes CASSGWTGGAGGYNEQFF.

The J gene is TRBJ2-1, the V gene TRBV11-2; 11 positions agree with TRBD2. J was trimmed by 6 bases and V by 4 bases; bases with no gene match: 5. This CDR3 has 15 amino acids. Germline values: CDR1 SGHAT, CDR2 FQNNGV. In nucleotides, the CDR3 is TGTGCCAGCAGCTCGCTAGCGGGGGGTGGCAATGAGCAGTTCTTC. It encodes CASSSLAGGGNEQFF.

The rearrangement links TRBV2 to TRBJ1-1, with D perhaps matching TRBD1 (6 bases). The CDR3 length is 12 residues. Between the trimmed V and J ends, which lost 8 bases and 1 base, there was a span of 8 bases. Germline V gene data show CDR1 as SNHLY and CDR2 as FYNNEI. DNA for the CDR3: TGTGCCAGCGACAGGCCGAACACTGAAGCTTTCTTT. It translates to CASDRPNTEAFF.

This chain joins TRBV6-5 and TRBJ2-2; perhaps TRBD2 as D (5 bases). V was pared by 2 bases and J by 5 bases, with 12 bases between. The CDR3 has 15 residues. The germline V gene encodes CDR1 MNHEY and CDR2 SVGAGI. The CDR3 nucleotides are TGTGCCAGCAGTTACGGAGGCAGTTGGACCGGGGAGCTGTTTTTT. Encoded protein: CASSYGGSWTGELFF.

The chain joins TRBV7-8 to TRBJ1-2; 10 nucleotides agree with TRBD1. The V gene end was trimmed by 1 base and the J gene end by 5 bases; junction bases not matched to a gene: 4. Germline V gives CDR1 SGHVS, CDR2 FQNEAQ. This CDR3 comprises 15 residues. The CDR3 DNA sequence: TGTGCCAGCAGCTTAGAACGGGACAGGGGTTATGGCTACACCTTC. Translated, it gives CASSLERDRGYGYTF. Full variable domain (remainder filled in from reference TRBV7-8 and TRBJ1-2): GAGVSQSPRYKVAKRGQDVALRCDPISGHVSLFWYQQALGQGPEFLTYFQNEAQLDKSGLPSDRFFAERPEGSVSTLKIQRTQQEDSAVYLCASSLERDRGYGYTFGSGTRLTVV.

The chain has TRBV9 and TRBJ2-7; no reliable D call. This CDR3 region has 13 residues. The V end lost 3 bases, the J end lost 7 bases, and 14 bases lay between the germline ends. The germline V gene has CDR1 SGDLS and CDR2 YYNGEE. The CDR3 DNA follows: TGTGCCAGCAGCGGACACCTGGTGACGGAGCAGTACTTC. As protein: CASSGHLVTEQYF.

This chain connects TRBV7-2 to TRBJ2-7; TRBD1 matches 8 bases. Germline CDR1 SGHTA, CDR2 FQGNSA. V was clipped by 5 bases and J by 5 bases; unmatched bases: 8. The CDR3 spans 14 residues. CDR3 amino acids: CASSRRDRLHEQYF. CDR3 DNA sequence: TGTGCCAGCAGCCGTAGGGACAGGCTCCACGAGCAGTACTTC. Filled out from reference TRBV7-2 and TRBJ2-7, the complete variable domain reads GAGVSQSPSNKVTEKGKDVELRCDPISGHTALYWYRQSLGQGLEFLIYFQGNSAPDKSGLPSDRFSAERTGGSVSTLTIQRTQQEDSAVYLCASSRRDRLHEQYFGPGTRLTVT.

The chain employs TRBV5-6 and TRBJ1-6; TRBD1 might be the D (5 bases). The germline V gene encodes CDR1 SGHDT and CDR2 YYEEEE. Trimming took 0 bases from V and 8 from J, leaving 9 bases between them. CDR3 length: 14 amino acids. CDR3 bases: TGTGCCAGCAGCTTGGGACAGACGGATTCACCCCTCCACTTT. Protein product: CASSLGQTDSPLHF.

This clone was seen only a few times. This sequence joins TRBV5-5 and TRBJ1-5; D is unclear. This CDR3 has 14 residues. V was trimmed by 4 bases and J by 3 bases, leaving 11 bases between them. The germline gives CDR1 SGHKS, CDR2 YYEKEE (reference sequence). CDR3: CASSPSRPNQPQHF. The DNA of the CDR3 is TGTGCCAGCAGCCCCTCCAGGCCCAATCAGCCCCAGCATTTT.

The chain uses TRBV11-2 and TRBJ2-7, with 9 bases matching TRBD1. CDR1 and CDR2 (germline): SGHAT, FQNNGV. The ends lost 0 bases at V and 5 bases at J; junction bases unmatched: 5. This CDR3 is built from 15 residues. CDR3 protein: CASSLDWDRENEQYF. The CDR3 DNA sequence: TGTGCCAGCAGCTTAGATTGGGACAGGGAGAACGAGCAGTACTTC.

V and J are TRBV28 and TRBJ1-6; 8 bases map to TRBD1. This CDR3 is 16 amino acids long. Germline assignment: CDR1 MDHEN and CDR2 SYDVKM. With V trimmed by 5 bases and J by 5 bases, 8 bases remained unmatched. CDR3 sequence reads: CASSENGQGDNSPLHF. In DNA form, the CDR3 reads TGTGCCAGCAGTGAGAACGGACAGGGTGATAATTCACCCCTCCACTTT.

This rearrangement joins TRBV19 to TRBJ1-2; D unclear. Deletions cut 3 bases from V and 2 bases from J, with 7 bases between. Germline V CDR1 and CDR2: LNHDA, SQIVND (reference sequence). This CDR3 is built from 13 residues. The CDR3 reads CASSIYGNYGYTF. In DNA, the CDR3 is TGTGCCAGTAGTATCTACGGGAACTATGGCTACACCTTC.

The V call is TRBV28, the J call TRBJ1-2, with 8 bases aligning to TRBD1. This CDR3 comprises 12 residues. V shed 11 bases and J 2 bases; nucleotides not matched to a gene: 4. The V gene's germline CDR1 is MDHEN and CDR2 SYDVKM. This chain's CDR3 is CAARQGNYGYTF. CDR3 nucleotide sequence: TGTGCCGCACGACAGGGGAACTATGGCTACACCTTC.

This clone occurred a few times. V is TRBV10-3 and J is TRBJ1-5; maybe TRBD1 (6 bases). The ends were cut back, 4 bases at V and 1 base at J, with 8 bases in the middle. The CDR3 extends over 14 amino acids. Germline lookup yields CDR1 ENHRY and CDR2 SYGVKD. The CDR3 nucleotides are TGTGCCATCAGTGCAGGGGCCAGCAATCAGCCCCAGCATTTT. It encodes CAISAGASNQPQHF.

The chain links TRBV10-3 to TRBJ2-2, with D perhaps TRBD1 (6 bases). Germline CDR1 is ENHRY and CDR2 is SYGVKD. Trimming took 8 bases from V and 5 from J, leaving 15 bases between them. The CDR3 contains 14 residues. The DNA for the CDR3 is TGTGCCATCGGTGCCGAGGGGGTTACCGGGGAGCTGTTTTTT. It yields the protein CAIGAEGVTGELFF.

The chain combines TRBV20-1 with TRBJ2-1; 10 bases line up with TRBD2. Germline V gene sequence: CDR1 DFQATT, CDR2 SNEGSKA (reference sequence). The CDR3 spans 13 residues. V lost 3 bases and J lost 13; bases outside the gene matches: 9. The CDR3 spells CSASQPGLARQFF. DNA for the CDR3: TGCAGTGCTAGTCAACCGGGACTAGCGCGACAGTTCTTC.

The chain has TRBV28 and TRBJ1-6, with D unresolved. Per germline, CDR1 MDHEN and CDR2 SYDVKM. Between the trimmed V and J ends, which lost 2 bases and 2 bases, there was a span of 7 bases. CDR3 size: 15 residues. The CDR3 DNA is TGTGCCAGCAGTTTAGGAGGAGCCTATAATTCACCCCTCCACTTT. The encoded protein is CASSLGGAYNSPLHF.

The J gene is TRBJ2-1, the V gene TRBV27; 9 bases match TRBD1. Trimming at V came to 2 bases and at J to 9 bases, leaving 5 bases not matched to a gene. Germline V lookup: CDR1 MNHEY, CDR2 SMNVEV (reference sequence). The CDR3 has 14 residues. The CDR3 reads CASSLPTGGSEQFF. The DNA of the CDR3 is TGTGCCAGCAGTTTACCAACAGGGGGCAGTGAGCAGTTCTTC.

The chain recombines TRBV10-3 with TRBJ1-3; D unresolved. Trimming left V 4 bases short and J 0 bases short, with 10 bases between. This CDR3 contains 15 residues. CDR1 and CDR2 (germline): ENHRY, SYGVKD. The CDR3, as DNA: TGTGCCATCAGTGGTACTTCTCCCTCTGGAAACACCATATATTTT. Its translation: CAISGTSPSGNTIYF.

The genes are TRBV27 and TRBJ1-3; D is perhaps TRBD1 (6 bases). V lost 6 bases and J 4 bases, leaving 16 bases between the germline ends. Germline V CDR1 and CDR2: MNHEY, SMNVEV (reference sequence). The CDR3 consists of 15 residues. The CDR3, as DNA: TGTGCCAGCAGCCGAAGAAAGGACAGCGGAAACACCATATATTTT. It encodes CASSRRKDSGNTIYF.

The chain employs TRBV18 and TRBJ1-5, with D tentatively TRBD1 (6 bases). The CDR3 runs 16 residues. Germline V gives CDR1 KGHSH, CDR2 LQKENI. Trimming removed 4 bases from V and 0 bases from J, with 13 bases in between. CDR3 DNA sequence: TGTGCCAGCTCACTGAGCCCCAGGGGTAGCAATCAGCCCCAGCATTTT. Amino acids: CASSLSPRGSNQPQHF.

In this sample, this clone turned up once. The CDR3 loop reads CASSTTGGYTDTQYF. In nucleotides, the CDR3 is TGCGCCAGCAGCACCACAGGGGGGTACACAGATACGCAGTATTTT. The genes are TRBV5-1 and TRBJ2-3, with 8 bases that match TRBD1. V gave up 4 bases and J gave up 2 bases; unmatched junction bases: 6. The CDR3 extends over 15 amino acids. Germline values: CDR1 SGHRS, CDR2 YFSETQ.